One and the same sample provided the 10 T cell receptor beta chains below, sequenced in a study of blood T cell repertoires in COVID-19. TCRdb keeps only in-frame clones here, not all; method: immunoSEQ multiplex PCR. The sample shows over 200,000 clones, approximately 80% of them seen only once. Sequences were obtained from PBMCs or T cells enriched from blood (not recorded which). These receptors came from a man aged 60 to 75 who had recovered from COVID-19.

The chain combines TRBV11-2 with TRBJ1-1; the D gene is possibly TRBD1 (5 bases). The length of the CDR3 is 14 residues. Trimming removed 3 bases from V and 1 base from J, with 9 bases in between. Germline V lookup: CDR1 SGHAT, CDR2 FQNNGV. The CDR3 sequence: CASSLGGSNTEAFF. The CDR3 DNA reads TGTGCCAGCAGCTTGGGGGGTTCGAACACTGAAGCTTTCTTT.

V is TRBV4-2 and J is TRBJ2-1, with D tentatively TRBD2 (5 bases). The V gene lost 0 bases and the J gene lost 0 bases, with 9 bases spanning the gap. Germline CDR1 is LGHNA and CDR2 is YNFKEQ. This CDR3 comprises 16 residues. In nucleotides, the CDR3 is TGTGCCAGCAGCCAAGATTCGGGGAGCTCCTACAATGAGCAGTTCTTC. Encoded protein: CASSQDSGSSYNEQFF.

The sample holds one count of this clone. In DNA form, the CDR3 reads TGTGCCAGCAGCCCCCTAGCGGGGGGCACAGATACGCAGTATTTT. Amino acid sequence: CASSPLAGGTDTQYF. The genes are TRBV3-1 (or the pseudogene TRBV3-2) and TRBJ2-3, with 10 bases fitting TRBD2. This CDR3 has 15 residues. Germline CDR1 and CDR2: LGHDT and YNNKEL (reference sequence). Germline trimming cut 4 bases from V and 1 base from J; bases unmatched to any gene: 2.

The gene calls are TRBV4-2 and TRBJ2-3; 13 positions agree with TRBD2. The length of the CDR3 is 16 residues. V dropped 3 bases and J dropped 6; count of bases not matched to a gene: 6. Germline assignment: CDR1 LGHNA and CDR2 YNFKEQ. CDR3 sequence (DNA): TGTGCCAGCAGCCAGAGGACTAGCGGGGGTTTGGATACGCAGTATTTT. Encoded protein: CASSQRTSGGLDTQYF.

The V call is TRBV12-5, the J call TRBJ2-7; the D gene is possibly TRBD1 (5 bases). Germline values: CDR1 LGHNT, CDR2 FRNRAP. CDR3 length equals 13 residues. V lost 0 bases to trimming and J lost 5 bases, with 8 bases between them. Here the CDR3 DNA reads TGTGCTAGTGGTTTGGTCTCAGGGCACGAGCAGTACTTC. Protein sequence: CASGLVSGHEQYF.

The genes are TRBV2 and TRBJ1-1; 7 bases fit TRBD1. The CDR3 covers 14 residues. Germline V lookup: CDR1 SNHLY, CDR2 FYNNEI. The ends lost 2 bases at V and 6 bases at J; junction bases unmatched: 6. In DNA form, the CDR3 reads TGTGCCAGCAGTGAAAGACAGGGATCTGCTGAAGCTTTCTTT. It is translated as CASSERQGSAEAFF.

This chain uses TRBV4-1 with TRBJ1-2; 8 bases fit TRBD1. Germline trimming cut 0 bases from V and 4 bases from J; bases unmatched to any gene: 1. The germline gives CDR1 MGHRA, CDR2 YSYEKL. The CDR3 covers 14 residues. The CDR3 DNA reads TGCGCCAGCAGCCAAGATACAGGGGGCTATGGCTACACCTTC. Translated: CASSQDTGGYGYTF.

V usage is TRBV3-1 (or the pseudogene TRBV3-2) and J usage is TRBJ1-2; 7 bases map to TRBD1. Germline CDR1 is LGHDT and CDR2 is YNNKEL (reference sequence). Trimming took 3 bases from V and 7 from J; bases not matched to a gene: 11. This CDR3 has 15 amino acids. The CDR3 nucleotides are TGTGCCAGCAGCCACCGCGGACAGGAGGAGGGTGGCTACACCTTC. Encoded protein: CASSHRGQEEGGYTF.

This clone was found a few times. The chain has TRBV5-1 and TRBJ1-1; D unclear. Looked up from germline, CDR1 is SGHRS and CDR2 is YFSETQ. This CDR3 is built from 14 residues. Trimming left V 2 bases short and J 1 base short, with 9 bases between. The CDR3 DNA sequence: TGCGCCAGCAGCTTCCCCGCGGAGAACACTGAAGCTTTCTTT. The encoded protein is CASSFPAENTEAFF.

The V call is TRBV7-8, the J call TRBJ1-1; 7 positions match TRBD1. The germline V gene encodes CDR1 SGHVS and CDR2 FQNEAQ. The CDR3 runs to 15 residues. Germline trimming cut 1 base from V and 10 bases from J; bases unmatched to any gene: 12. The CDR3 DNA sequence: TGTGCCAGCAGCTTAGGCAGGGGGTCGGGTGTTGGAGCTTTCTTT. Its translation is CASSLGRGSGVGAFF.